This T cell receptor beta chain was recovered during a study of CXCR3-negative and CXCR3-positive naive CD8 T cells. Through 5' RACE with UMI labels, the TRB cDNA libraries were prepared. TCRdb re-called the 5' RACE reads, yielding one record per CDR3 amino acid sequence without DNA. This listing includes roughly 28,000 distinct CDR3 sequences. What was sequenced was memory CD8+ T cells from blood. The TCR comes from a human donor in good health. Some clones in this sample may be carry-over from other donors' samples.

The CDR3 is CASSQGFLDLNSYEQYF. V gene TRBV28 combines with J gene TRBJ2-7; the D call from TCRdb, TRBD1, cannot be confirmed without DNA. The CDR3 contains 17 residues. Germline CDR1 reads MDHEN; CDR2 reads SYDVKM.